The 27 T cell receptor beta chains below were found in one sample sequenced in a study of cytotoxic CD8 clonotypes in ibrutinib-treated CLL. Method: immunoSEQ multiplex PCR; TCRdb's copy keeps in-frame clones and lacks some. The table shows 150,000 or so clones, with approximately 81% occurring only once. Material: PBMCs, obtained after 12 months of ibrutinib treatment. These receptors came from a human donor with chronic lymphocytic leukemia.

The rearrangement links TRBV5-4 to TRBJ1-2; D perhaps matches TRBD1 (6 bases). This CDR3 spans 13 amino acids. CDR1 and CDR2 (germline): SGHNT, YYREEE (reference sequence). V shed 3 bases and J shed 8 bases, with 14 bases lying between them. The CDR3 coding sequence is TGTGCCAGCAGCTCGGACAGCAGAAGGGGCTACACCTTC. This encodes CASSSDSRRGYTF.

This chain joins TRBV18 and TRBJ2-7; 7 nucleotides match TRBD2. The germline gives CDR1 KGHSH, CDR2 LQKENI. This CDR3 contains 17 residues. V gave up 2 bases and J gave up 5 bases; unmatched junction bases: 15. The CDR3 region has the DNA TGTGCCAGCTCACCAAGGAGGAACGCGGGAGATCGAAACGAGCAGTACTTC. Translated, it gives CASSPRRNAGDRNEQYF. The full variable domain, its missing parts supplied by reference TRBV18 and TRBJ2-7, is NAGVMQNPRHLVRRRGQEARLRCSPMKGHSHVYWYRQLPEEGLKFMVYLQKENIIDESGMPKERFSAEFPKEGPSILRIQQVVRGDSAAYFCASSPRRNAGDRNEQYFGPGTRLTVT.

The rearrangement uses TRBV5-1 and TRBJ1-4; D might be TRBD1 (6 bases). V was cut by 6 bases and J by 7 bases, with 22 bases left in between. Germline V gene lookup returns CDR1 SGHRS and CDR2 YFSETQ. The CDR3 loop spans 16 amino acids. CDR3 DNA: TGCGCCAGCACGGAGGGCCTCCTACAAGGGGGTGAAAAACTGTTTTTT. This translates into CASTEGLLQGGEKLFF.

The chain is built from TRBV5-1 and TRBJ2-5; maybe TRBD2 (5 bases). V was shortened by 4 bases and J by 3 bases, with 13 bases between the two germline ends. Germline CDR1 SGHRS, CDR2 YFSETQ. CDR3 length: 14 residues. The CDR3 DNA follows: TGCGCCAGCAGCACCGGGATAGTAGAAGAGACCCAGTACTTC. Its translation is CASSTGIVEETQYF.

The V gene is TRBV4-3, the J gene TRBJ2-3; 11 bases match TRBD2. Germline V gene lookup returns CDR1 LGHNA and CDR2 YSLEER. The V gene end was trimmed by 3 bases and the J gene end by 3 bases; junction bases not matched to a gene: 5. The CDR3 has 16 amino acids. The CDR3 is CASSHLGTSGTDTQYF. In nucleotides, the CDR3 is TGCGCCAGCAGCCATCTCGGGACTAGCGGAACAGATACGCAGTATTTT.

CDR3 region: CAGGGRGYQETQYF. The DNA for the CDR3 is TGTGCAGGAGGGGGTCGGGGATACCAAGAGACCCAGTACTTC. This chain connects TRBV7-3 to TRBJ2-5; the D gene could be TRBD1 or TRBD2 (6 bases each). Germline CDR1 SGHTA, CDR2 FQGTGA. The CDR3 sequence is 14 residues long.

This clone was counted a few times. This chain joins TRBV7-9 and TRBJ1-1; D gene ambiguous. V lost 8 bases and J lost 1, with 8 bases in between. The CDR3 runs 12 residues. Looked up from germline, CDR1 is SEHNR and CDR2 is FQNEAQ (reference sequence). CDR3 region: CASSNSNTEAFF. CDR3 in DNA: TGTGCCAGCTCGAATTCGAACACTGAAGCTTTCTTT.

The chain uses TRBV2 and TRBJ2-7; D is unresolved. Per germline, CDR1 SNHLY and CDR2 FYNNEI. This CDR3 has 12 residues. V shed 2 bases and J shed 2 bases, with 4 bases lying between them. The CDR3 sequence is CASSESAYEQYF. The CDR3 DNA reads TGTGCCAGCAGTGAAAGTGCCTACGAGCAGTACTTC.

This clone has more than one count but fewer than ten. The chain couples TRBV6-4 to TRBJ2-1; 14 positions match TRBD2. Trimming took 5 bases from V and 9 from J; bases not matched to a gene: 6. The CDR3 sequence is 15 residues long. Germline V gene data show CDR1 as MRHNA and CDR2 as SNTAGT. This CDR3 reads CASSQGLAGGGEQFF. The CDR3, as DNA: TGTGCCAGCAGTCAAGGACTAGCGGGAGGAGGTGAGCAGTTCTTC.

This chain links TRBV7-6 with TRBJ2-1; D gene unclear. There are 17 residues in the CDR3. Germline V gene sequence: CDR1 SGHVS, CDR2 FNYEAQ. Trimming took off 2 bases at V and 2 bases at J, with 16 bases between the two ends. The CDR3 region has the DNA TGTGCCAGCAGCTTAATGGGTCGGCCCTCCACCTACAATGAGCAGTTCTTC. Its protein product is CASSLMGRPSTYNEQFF.

The rearrangement uses TRBV28 and TRBJ1-1; D unclear. The germline V gene encodes CDR1 MDHEN and CDR2 SYDVKM. The V gene lost 2 bases and the J gene lost 0 bases, with 7 bases spanning the gap. This CDR3 has 14 residues. This chain's CDR3 is CASSLPLLNTEAFF. For the CDR3, the DNA is TGTGCCAGCAGTTTACCGCTGCTGAACACTGAAGCTTTCTTT.

The chain employs TRBV15 and TRBJ2-3; 8 positions match TRBD2. The CDR3 loop spans 20 amino acids. Trimming removed 0 bases from V and 0 bases from J; junction bases left unmatched: 14. Germline CDR1 and CDR2: LNHNV and YYDKDF (reference sequence). The CDR3 DNA follows: TGTGCCACCAGCAGAGAGTCTCCCATCGGGAGGGGTACTAGCACAGATACGCAGTATTTT. This gives the protein CATSRESPIGRGTSTDTQYF.

J is TRBJ2-1 and V is TRBV5-1; no reliable D call. With 0 bases removed from V and 6 bases from J, the gap between germline ends came to 1 base. The CDR3 is made up of 11 amino acids. CDR1 and CDR2 (germline): SGHRS, YFSETQ. The CDR3 here is CASSLGNEQFF. CDR3 nucleotides: TGCGCCAGCAGCTTGGGCAATGAGCAGTTCTTC.

The chain uses TRBV29-1 and TRBJ2-7; D gene unclear. CDR3 length: 14 residues. Germline CDR1 SQVTM, CDR2 ANQGSEA. V shed 4 bases and J shed 0 bases, with 13 bases lying between them. The CDR3 DNA reads TGCAGCGTTGTTTCTGGGGAAAGCTCCTACGAGCAGTACTTC. Its protein product is CSVVSGESSYEQYF.

The gene calls are TRBV11-2 and TRBJ1-2, with a weak D call TRBD1 (6 bases). Deletions cut 2 bases from V and 3 bases from J, with 16 bases between. The length of the CDR3 is 16 residues. Germline V gene sequence: CDR1 SGHAT, CDR2 FQNNGV. CDR3 sequence reads: CASSLFGQIRDYGYTF. DNA of the CDR3: TGTGCCAGCAGCTTATTCGGACAGATTAGGGACTATGGCTACACCTTC.

V usage is TRBV7-6 and J usage is TRBJ2-4; a weak D match, TRBD1 (5 bases). Per the germline V gene, CDR1 is SGHVS and CDR2 is FNYEAQ. CDR3 length: 13 amino acids. V was cut by 3 bases and J by 10 bases, with 13 bases left in between. CDR3 nucleotides: TGTGCCAGCAGCTTCGGTGACAGACAGATTCAGTACTTC. Its protein product is CASSFGDRQIQYF.

This clone was detected once. J is TRBJ1-3 and V is TRBV5-4; a weak D match, TRBD1 (5 bases). From germline, CDR1 is SGHNT and CDR2 YYREEE (reference sequence). The CDR3 extends over 18 amino acids. Trimming took 0 bases from V and 0 from J, leaving 16 bases between them. The CDR3 here is CASSLDYGGVASGNTIYF. CDR3 DNA: TGTGCCAGCAGCTTGGACTATGGGGGGGTAGCCTCTGGAAACACCATATATTTT.

V gene TRBV5-1 combines with J gene TRBJ2-7; the D gene is possibly TRBD1 (6 bases). This CDR3 contains 15 residues. Germline CDR1 reads SGHRS; CDR2 reads YFSETQ. Trimming left V 2 bases short and J 4 bases short, with 16 bases between. DNA of the CDR3: TGCGCCAGCAGCTTTCGCCAGGGGACCGGATACGAGCAGTACTTC. Encoded protein: CASSFRQGTGYEQYF.

V usage is TRBV5-6 and J usage is TRBJ1-1; D remains unclear. CDR1 and CDR2 from the germline V gene are SGHDT and YYEEEE. The V gene lost 2 bases and the J gene lost 1 base, with 12 bases spanning the gap. There are 15 residues in the CDR3. The CDR3 region is CASSFYRISNTEAFF. As DNA, the CDR3 is TGTGCCAGCAGCTTTTATCGGATATCGAACACTGAAGCTTTCTTT.

The CDR3 spells CATKGTSVWSEQFF. The DNA for the CDR3 is TGTGCCACTAAGGGGACTAGCGTATGGAGTGAGCAGTTCTTC. The gene calls are TRBV2 and TRBJ2-1; 10 bases agree with TRBD2. Germline CDR1 and CDR2: SNHLY and FYNNEI. With V trimmed by 10 bases and J by 9 bases, 12 bases remained unmatched. This CDR3 region has 14 residues.

This clone was counted only a few times. CDR3: CASSKDRGGGIQYF. For the CDR3, the DNA is TGTGCCAGCAGCAAGGACAGGGGAGGGGGCATTCAGTACTTC. This rearrangement joins TRBV28 to TRBJ2-4, with 9 positions matching TRBD1. CDR1 is MDHEN and CDR2 is SYDVKM in the germline V gene. The CDR3 sequence is 14 residues long. V was clipped by 6 bases and J by 9 bases; unmatched bases: 9.

The chain couples TRBV10-3 to TRBJ2-1; 8 nucleotides match TRBD2. Looked up from germline, CDR1 is ENHRY and CDR2 is SYGVKD. V dropped 1 base and J dropped 9; count of bases not matched to a gene: 2. The CDR3 has 13 amino acids. The CDR3 sequence: CAISEWREVEQFF. The CDR3 DNA follows: TGTGCCATCAGTGAGTGGCGGGAGGTTGAGCAGTTCTTC.

The rearrangement joins TRBV28 to TRBJ2-5; D possibly matches TRBD1 or TRBD2 (5 bases each). The CDR3 is 16 amino acids. CDR1 and CDR2 (germline): MDHEN, SYDVKM. The V end was cut by 8 bases, the J end by 5 bases, with 24 bases between. CDR3 residues: CASQLKPRGSRETQYF. CDR3 bases: TGTGCCAGCCAACTAAAACCTCGGGGCTCTAGGGAGACCCAGTACTTC.

This chain connects TRBV29-1 to TRBJ2-7; 12 positions agree with TRBD2. V lost 5 bases and J lost 4; bases outside the gene matches: 3. This CDR3 is built from 13 residues. The germline V gene encodes CDR1 SQVTM and CDR2 ANQGSEA. Here the CDR3 reads CSVILAGGYEQYF. CDR3 DNA: TGCAGCGTTATACTAGCGGGAGGTTACGAGCAGTACTTC.

The CDR3 coding sequence is TGTGCCAGTAGTATAGGGACAGGGAACACTGAAGCTTTCTTT. Protein product: CASSIGTGNTEAFF. The J gene is TRBJ1-1, the V gene TRBV19; TRBD1 agrees at 7 bases. V was clipped by 1 base and J by 1 base; unmatched bases: 0. Germline-derived CDR1 and CDR2 are LNHDA and SQIVND (reference sequence). This CDR3 spans 14 amino acids. Drawing the rest from reference TRBV19 and TRBJ1-1, the complete variable domain is DGGITQSPKYLFRKEGQNVTLSCEQNLNHDAMYWYRQDPGQGLRLIYYSQIVNDFQKGDIAEGYSVSREKKESFPLTVTSAQKNPTAFYLCASSIGTGNTEAFFGQGTRLTVV.

The rearrangement uses TRBV18 and TRBJ1-3; 7 bases align to TRBD1. This CDR3 contains 14 residues. CDR1 and CDR2 (germline): KGHSH, LQKENI. Trimming removed 1 base from V and 3 bases from J; junction bases left unmatched: 0. The CDR3: CASSPRQGGNTIYF. CDR3 in DNA: TGTGCCAGCTCACCACGACAGGGTGGAAACACCATATATTTT. Complete variable domain (other parts from reference TRBV18 and TRBJ1-3): NAGVMQNPRHLVRRRGQEARLRCSPMKGHSHVYWYRQLPEEGLKFMVYLQKENIIDESGMPKERFSAEFPKEGPSILRIQQVVRGDSAAYFCASSPRQGGNTIYFGEGSWLTVV.

In regard to this clone: The junction does not match germline at one end; this may be a read error. This chain uses TRBV30 with TRBJ1-1; D possibly corresponds to TRBD1 (5 bases). Germline CDR1 reads GTSNPN; CDR2 reads SVGIG (reference sequence). The CDR3 runs to 13 residues. The CDR3 protein is CAGRQGPNTEAFF. The CDR3 DNA reads as TGTGCCGGGAGGCAGGGACCAAACACTGAAGCTTTCTTT. Based on the CDR3 plus reference TRBV30 and TRBJ1-1, the full variable domain is SQTIHQWPATLVQPVGSPLSLECTVEGTSNPNLYWYRQAAGRGLQLLFYSVGIGQISSEVPQNLSASRPQDRQFILSSKKLLLSDSGFYLCAGRQGPNTEAFFGQGTRLTVV.